This TCR beta chain originates from a study of low-dose radiotherapy and immunotherapy resistance in tumors. Across the study: Patients took aspirin (300 mg orally, daily) for four cycles beginning at cycle 1 day 1.

This clonotype showed up just a few times. Noted time point: before trial treatment. Eligibility was restricted to patients presenting with advanced solid tumors that lacked tumor-infiltrating lymphocytes. With TRAV- and TRBV-specific primers, first-strand cDNA was made, covering the alpha and beta chains. TCR amplification involved about 20 PCR cycles with a constant-region primer and V-primer adapter. mRNA, once isolated, was amplified by in vitro transcription. TCRdb reprocessed the reads with MiXCR, giving one entry per CDR3 protein. The repertoire has around 79,000 distinct CDR3 sequences, 18% of them found once; the top ten carry roughly 6%. The CDR3 totals 16 residues. Trimming cost V 4 bases and J 1 base, with 16 bases left between them. From germline, CDR1 is SGHVS and CDR2 FQNEAQ.

The source of this sequence is a male donor with prostate cancer. Sample: PBMCs, taken before treatment. V gene TRBV7-8 combines with J gene TRBJ1-1; D gene unclear. The CDR3 coding sequence is TGTGCCAGCAGCTCGCGGGCCATACGAGGGAACACTGAAGCTTTCTTT. It encodes CASSSRAIRGNTEAFF.